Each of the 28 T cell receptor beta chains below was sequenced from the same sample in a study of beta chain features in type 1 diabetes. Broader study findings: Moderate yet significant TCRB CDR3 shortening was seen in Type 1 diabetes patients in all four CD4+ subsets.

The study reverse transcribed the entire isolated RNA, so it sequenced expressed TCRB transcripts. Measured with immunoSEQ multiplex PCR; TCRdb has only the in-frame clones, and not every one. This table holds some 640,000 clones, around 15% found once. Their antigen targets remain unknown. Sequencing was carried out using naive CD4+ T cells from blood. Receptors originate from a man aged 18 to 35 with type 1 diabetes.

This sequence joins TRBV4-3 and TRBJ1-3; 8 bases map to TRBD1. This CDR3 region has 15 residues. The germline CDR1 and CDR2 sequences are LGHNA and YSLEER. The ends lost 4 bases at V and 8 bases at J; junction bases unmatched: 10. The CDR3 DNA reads TGCGCCAGCAGCCTCGGGACAGGAACTAGGGACACCATATATTTT. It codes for CASSLGTGTRDTIYF.

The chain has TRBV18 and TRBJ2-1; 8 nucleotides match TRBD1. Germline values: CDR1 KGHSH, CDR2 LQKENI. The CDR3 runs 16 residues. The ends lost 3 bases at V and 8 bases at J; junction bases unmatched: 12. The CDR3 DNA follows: TGTGCCAGCTCACCTCCATCCGGGACAGGAGGCGATGAGCAGTTCTTC. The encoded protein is CASSPPSGTGGDEQFF.

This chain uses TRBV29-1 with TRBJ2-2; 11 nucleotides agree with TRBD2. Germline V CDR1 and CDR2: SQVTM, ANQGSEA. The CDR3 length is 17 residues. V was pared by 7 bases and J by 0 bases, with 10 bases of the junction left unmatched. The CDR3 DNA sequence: TGCAGCGCCTTCGGACTAGCGGGCCCCGCGAACACCGGGGAGCTGTTTTTT. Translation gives CSAFGLAGPANTGELFF.

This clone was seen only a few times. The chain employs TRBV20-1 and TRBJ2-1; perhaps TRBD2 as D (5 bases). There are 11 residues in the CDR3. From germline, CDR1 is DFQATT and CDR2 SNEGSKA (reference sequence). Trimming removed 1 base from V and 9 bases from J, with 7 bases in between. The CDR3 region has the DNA TGCAGTGCTAGAGGGGAGCGTGAGCAGTTCTTC. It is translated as CSARGEREQFF.

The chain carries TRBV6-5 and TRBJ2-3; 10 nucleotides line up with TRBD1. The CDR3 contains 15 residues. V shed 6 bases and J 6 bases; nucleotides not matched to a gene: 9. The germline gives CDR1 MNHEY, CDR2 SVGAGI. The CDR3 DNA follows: TGTGCCAGCAGCCGCTTGACAGGGGGCATGGATACGCAGTATTTT. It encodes CASSRLTGGMDTQYF.

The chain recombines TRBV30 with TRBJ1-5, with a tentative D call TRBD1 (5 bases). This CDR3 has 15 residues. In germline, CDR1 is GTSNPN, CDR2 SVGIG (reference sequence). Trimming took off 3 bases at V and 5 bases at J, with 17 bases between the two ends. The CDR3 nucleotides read TGTGCCTGGAGCCCCCCGTGGGGACGAGATCAGCCCCAGCATTTT. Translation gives CAWSPPWGRDQPQHF.

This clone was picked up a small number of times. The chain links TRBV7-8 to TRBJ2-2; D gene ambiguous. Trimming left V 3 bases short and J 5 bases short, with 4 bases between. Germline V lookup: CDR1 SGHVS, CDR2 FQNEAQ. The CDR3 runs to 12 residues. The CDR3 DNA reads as TGTGCCAGCAGCTTTACTACCGGGGAGCTGTTTTTT. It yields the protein CASSFTTGELFF. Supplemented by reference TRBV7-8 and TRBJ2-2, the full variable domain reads GAGVSQSPRYKVAKRGQDVALRCDPISGHVSLFWYQQALGQGPEFLTYFQNEAQLDKSGLPSDRFFAERPEGSVSTLKIQRTQQEDSAVYLCASSFTTGELFFGEGSRLTVL.

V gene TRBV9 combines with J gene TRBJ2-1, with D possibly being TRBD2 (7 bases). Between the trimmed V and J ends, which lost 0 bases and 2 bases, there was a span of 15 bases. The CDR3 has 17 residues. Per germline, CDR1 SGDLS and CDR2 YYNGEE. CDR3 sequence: CASSVAGGGHTYNEQFF. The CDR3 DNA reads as TGTGCCAGCAGCGTAGCTGGGGGGGGGCACACCTACAATGAGCAGTTCTTC.

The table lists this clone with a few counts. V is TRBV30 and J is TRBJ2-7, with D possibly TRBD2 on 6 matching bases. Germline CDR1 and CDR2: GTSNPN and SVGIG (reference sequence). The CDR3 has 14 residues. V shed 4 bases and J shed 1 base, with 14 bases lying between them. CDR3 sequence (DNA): TGTGCCTGGACTACTGGACTACCTTCCTACGAGCAGTACTTC. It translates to CAWTTGLPSYEQYF.

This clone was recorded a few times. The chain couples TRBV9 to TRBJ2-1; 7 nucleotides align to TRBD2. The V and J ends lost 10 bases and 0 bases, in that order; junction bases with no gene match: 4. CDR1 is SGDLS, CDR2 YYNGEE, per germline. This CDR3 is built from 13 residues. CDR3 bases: TGTGCCTCTGGCGGGAGCTCCTACAATGAGCAGTTCTTC. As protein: CASGGSSYNEQFF.

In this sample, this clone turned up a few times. CDR3 sequence: CASSVDPGSGELFF. As DNA, the CDR3 is TGTGCCAGCAGCGTAGATCCAGGATCCGGGGAGCTGTTTTTT. This chain uses TRBV9 with TRBJ2-2; D is uncertain. There are 14 residues in the CDR3. Between the trimmed V and J ends, which lost 0 bases and 6 bases, there was a span of 9 bases. Germline V gene lookup returns CDR1 SGDLS and CDR2 YYNGEE.

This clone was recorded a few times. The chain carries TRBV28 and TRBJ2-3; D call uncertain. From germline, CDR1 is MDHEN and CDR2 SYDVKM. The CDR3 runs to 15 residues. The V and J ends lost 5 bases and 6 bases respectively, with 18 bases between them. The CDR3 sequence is CASSLRAKPPDTQYF. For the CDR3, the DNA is TGTGCCAGCAGTCTCCGGGCCAAGCCCCCCGATACGCAGTATTTT.

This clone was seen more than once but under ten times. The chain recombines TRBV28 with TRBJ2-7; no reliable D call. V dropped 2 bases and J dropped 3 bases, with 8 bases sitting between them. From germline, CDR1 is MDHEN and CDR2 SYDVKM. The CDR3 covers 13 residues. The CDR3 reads CASSLTPGYEQYF. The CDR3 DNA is TGTGCCAGCAGTTTAACCCCGGGCTACGAGCAGTACTTC.

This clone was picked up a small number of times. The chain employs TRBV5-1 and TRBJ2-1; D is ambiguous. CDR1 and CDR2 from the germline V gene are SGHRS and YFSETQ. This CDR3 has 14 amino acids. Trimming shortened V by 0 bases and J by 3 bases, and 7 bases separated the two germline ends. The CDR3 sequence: CASSLADFYNEQFF. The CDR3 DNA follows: TGCGCCAGCAGCTTGGCCGACTTCTACAATGAGCAGTTCTTC.

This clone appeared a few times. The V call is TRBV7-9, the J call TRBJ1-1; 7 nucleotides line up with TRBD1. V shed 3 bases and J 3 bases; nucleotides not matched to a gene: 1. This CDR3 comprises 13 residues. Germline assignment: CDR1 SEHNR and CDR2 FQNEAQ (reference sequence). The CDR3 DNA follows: TGTGCCAGCAGCTTCACAGGGGACACTGAAGCTTTCTTT. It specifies CASSFTGDTEAFF.

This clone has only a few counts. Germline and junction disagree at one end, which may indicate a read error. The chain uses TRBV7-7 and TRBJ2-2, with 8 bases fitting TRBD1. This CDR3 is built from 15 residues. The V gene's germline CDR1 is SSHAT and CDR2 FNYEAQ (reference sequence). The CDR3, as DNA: TGTGCTAGCAGCTTCGGGACAGGTTACACCGGGGAGCTGTTTTTT. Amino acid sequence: CASSFGTGYTGELFF.

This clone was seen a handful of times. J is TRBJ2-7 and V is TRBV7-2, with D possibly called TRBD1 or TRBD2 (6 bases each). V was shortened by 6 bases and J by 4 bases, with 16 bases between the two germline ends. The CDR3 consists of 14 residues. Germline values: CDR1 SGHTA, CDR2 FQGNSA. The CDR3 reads CASRLRGLLYEQYF. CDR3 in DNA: TGTGCCAGCAGATTACGGGGGCTCCTTTACGAGCAGTACTTC.

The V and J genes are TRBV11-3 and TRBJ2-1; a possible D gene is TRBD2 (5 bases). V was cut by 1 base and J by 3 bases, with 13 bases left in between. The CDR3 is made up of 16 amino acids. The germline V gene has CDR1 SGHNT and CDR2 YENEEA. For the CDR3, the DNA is TGTGCCAGCAGCTTAGGGGTGGGAGAAGACTACAATGAGCAGTTCTTC. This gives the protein CASSLGVGEDYNEQFF.

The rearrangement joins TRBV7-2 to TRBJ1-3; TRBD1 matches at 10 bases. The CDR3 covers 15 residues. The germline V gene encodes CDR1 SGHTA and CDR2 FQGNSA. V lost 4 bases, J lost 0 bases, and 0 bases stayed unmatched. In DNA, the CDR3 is TGTGCCAGCAGCTGGACAGGGGGCTCTGGAAACACCATATATTTT. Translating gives CASSWTGGSGNTIYF.

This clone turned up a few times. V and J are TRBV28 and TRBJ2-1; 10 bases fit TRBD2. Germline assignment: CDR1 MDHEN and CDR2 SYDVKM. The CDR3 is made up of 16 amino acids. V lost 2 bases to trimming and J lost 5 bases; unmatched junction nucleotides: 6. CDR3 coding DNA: TGTGCCAGCAGTTTACTTAGCGGGAGGACTAACAATGAGCAGTTCTTC. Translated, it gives CASSLLSGRTNNEQFF. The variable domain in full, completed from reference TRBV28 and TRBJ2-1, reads DVKVTQSSRYLVKRTGEKVFLECVQDMDHENMFWYRQDPGLGLRLIYFSYDVKMKEKGDIPEGYSVSREKKERFSLILESASTNQTSMYLCASSLLSGRTNNEQFFGPGTRLTVL.

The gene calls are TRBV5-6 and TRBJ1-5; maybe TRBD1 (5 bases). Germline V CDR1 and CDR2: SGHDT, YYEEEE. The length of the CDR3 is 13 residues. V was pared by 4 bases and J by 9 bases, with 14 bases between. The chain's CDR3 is CASSVFSGMPQHF. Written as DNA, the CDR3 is TGTGCCAGCAGCGTCTTCTCAGGGATGCCCCAGCATTTT.

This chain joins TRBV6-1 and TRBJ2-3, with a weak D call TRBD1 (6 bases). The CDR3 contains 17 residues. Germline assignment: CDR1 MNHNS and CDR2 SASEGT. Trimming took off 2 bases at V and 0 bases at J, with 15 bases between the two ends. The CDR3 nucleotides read TGTGCCAGCAGTGAATGGCTACAGGACAGTAGCACAGATACGCAGTATTTT. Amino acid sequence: CASSEWLQDSSTDTQYF.

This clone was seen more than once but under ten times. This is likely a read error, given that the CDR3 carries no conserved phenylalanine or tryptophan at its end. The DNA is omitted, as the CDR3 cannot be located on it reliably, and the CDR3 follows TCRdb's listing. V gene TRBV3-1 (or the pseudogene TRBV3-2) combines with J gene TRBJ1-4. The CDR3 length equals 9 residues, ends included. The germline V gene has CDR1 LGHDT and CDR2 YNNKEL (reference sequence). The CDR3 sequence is CASSQEWGG.

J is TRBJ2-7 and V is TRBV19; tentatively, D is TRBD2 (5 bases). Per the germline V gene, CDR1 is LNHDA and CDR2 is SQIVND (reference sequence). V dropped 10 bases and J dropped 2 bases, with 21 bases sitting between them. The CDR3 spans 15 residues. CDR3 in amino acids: CATRLRALGAYEQYF. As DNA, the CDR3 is TGTGCCACCCGACTCCGGGCCCTGGGAGCCTACGAGCAGTACTTC.

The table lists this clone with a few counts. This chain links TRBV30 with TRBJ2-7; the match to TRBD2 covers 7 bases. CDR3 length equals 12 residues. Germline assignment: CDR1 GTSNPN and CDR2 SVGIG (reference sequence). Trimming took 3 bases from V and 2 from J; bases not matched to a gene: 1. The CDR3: CAWSGGTYEQYF. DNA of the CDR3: TGTGCCTGGAGCGGGGGGACCTACGAGCAGTACTTC.

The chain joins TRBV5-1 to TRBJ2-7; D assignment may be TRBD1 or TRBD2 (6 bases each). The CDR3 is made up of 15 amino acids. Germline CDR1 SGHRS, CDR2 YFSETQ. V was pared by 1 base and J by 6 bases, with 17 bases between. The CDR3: CASSLTPGGGGEQYF. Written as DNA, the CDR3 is TGCGCCAGCAGCTTGACTCCTGGAGGGGGTGGCGAGCAGTACTTC.

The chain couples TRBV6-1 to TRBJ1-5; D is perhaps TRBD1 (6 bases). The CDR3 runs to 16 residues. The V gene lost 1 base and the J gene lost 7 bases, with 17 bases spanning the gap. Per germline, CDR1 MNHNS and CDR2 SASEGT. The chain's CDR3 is CASSEVQGFSGQPQHF. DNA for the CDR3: TGTGCCAGCAGTGAAGTTCAGGGGTTCTCAGGCCAGCCCCAGCATTTT.

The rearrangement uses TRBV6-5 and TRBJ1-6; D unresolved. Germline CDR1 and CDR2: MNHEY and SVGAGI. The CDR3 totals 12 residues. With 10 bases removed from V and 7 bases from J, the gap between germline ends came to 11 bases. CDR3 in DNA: TGTGCCACCCGAGGCGGCAATTCACCCCTCCACTTT. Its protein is CATRGGNSPLHF.